These T cell receptor beta chains were read from a single sample in a study of T-cell reconstitution after alpha-beta-depleted transplantation in children. MiXCR was run by TCRdb on the PCR reads, yielding one entry per CDR3 protein. This sample yields about 340,000 distinct CDR3 sequences, of which around 16% are seen a single time; roughly 41% belongs to the top ten. The sequencing used PBMCs, mostly from graft donor cells, collected 360 days after TCRalphabeta/CD19-depleted stem cell transplant. The receptors shown here come from a male patient between 2 and 9 years old who had a stem cell transplant for acute lymphoblastic leukemia, so the T cells may come from the graft donor. The CDR3 runs from the conserved cysteine through the conserved F or W.

v_gene	CDR3aa
TRBV7-9	CASSLAGRGNEQFF
TRBV7-9	CASSQALLGTGELFF
TRBV10-3	CAISESRGRTTRF
TRBV6-1	CANLGRYNSPLHF
TRBV27	CASSLRRDGETQYF
TRBV13	CASSLMYVSYEQFF
TRBV20-1	CSAGTSRGLAGAGELFF
TRBV7-3	CASSLTSTGGLASSYNEQFF
TRBV28	CASSSPTPQKGHTDTQYF
TRBV28	CASGTGRGEKLFF
TRBV29-1	CSAAGTESNNEQFF
TRBV6-1	CASSEASDRLLYGYTF
TRBV5-1	CASSSRSAAYEQYF
TRBV5-1	CASSLEWRSSYEQYF
TRBV20-1	CSARDWTSGPDRRREQYF
TRBV20-1	CSAQTGFEQYF
TRBV9	CASSVDLGNQPQHF
TRBV28	CASSPSAEQYF
TRBV7-6	CASSAQGQGKETQYF
TRBV12-3/TRBV12-4	CASGEGSVNIQYF
TRBV7-9	CASSSLGLAKNIQYF
TRBV4-3	CASSQATGRGAFF